This entry lists 9 T cell receptor beta chains sequenced from one sample in a study of Ad26.COV2.S vaccination and SARS-CoV-2 variants (dated by TCRdb to the early 2020s). The library was made by the immunoSEQ multiplex PCR assay. The clones in this table, taken by TCRdb from immuneACCESS, are in-frame only. Not every clone is retained; where verified, under half of the shortfall comes from an unresolved V gene, and the cause of the rest is unknown. The sample data list 87,000 or so clones, and more than 70% of these were observed just once. Approximately 15% of the sample rests with the top ten. In the paper's terms, the time point label means: individuals recovered from natural SARS-CoV-2 infection. This specimen was peripheral blood, taken after recovery from COVID-19. These receptor sequences come from a human donor who had recovered from COVID-19.

V gene TRBV29-1 combines with J gene TRBJ2-1; 12 bases match TRBD2. CDR3 length: 14 amino acids. The V gene end was trimmed by 7 bases and the J gene end by 8 bases; junction bases not matched to a gene: 9. In germline, CDR1 is SQVTM, CDR2 ANQGSEA. The CDR3: CSAVLAGGVHEQFF. CDR3 bases: TGCAGCGCCGTGCTAGCGGGAGGGGTTCATGAGCAGTTCTTC.

In its sample, this clone was seen a few times. The V and J genes are TRBV3-1 (or the pseudogene TRBV3-2) and TRBJ1-2; the D is unclear. CDR1 and CDR2 (germline): LGHDT, YNNKEL (reference sequence). The CDR3 loop spans 14 amino acids. The V and J ends lost 0 bases and 2 bases respectively, with 7 bases between them. CDR3 nucleotides: TGTGCCAGCAGCCAAGACAGGTCAAACTATGGCTACACCTTC. It translates to CASSQDRSNYGYTF.

This clone was seen just once. V gene TRBV6-4 combines with J gene TRBJ2-3; TRBD2 might be the D (5 bases). The germline CDR1 and CDR2 sequences are MRHNA and SNTAGT. With 6 bases removed from V and 1 base from J, the gap between germline ends came to 14 bases. The CDR3 has 15 residues. The CDR3: CASSFTSVGTDTQYF. DNA of the CDR3: TGTGCCAGCAGCTTTACTAGTGTCGGCACAGATACGCAGTATTTT.

The chain joins TRBV9 to TRBJ1-2; TRBD1 might be the D (6 bases). The CDR3 length is 12 residues. Trimming removed 6 bases from V and 8 bases from J, with 14 bases in between. Germline CDR1 SGDLS, CDR2 YYNGEE. The CDR3 reads CASKDGGAGYTF. The CDR3 DNA sequence: TGTGCCAGCAAAGACGGGGGGGCCGGCTACACCTTC.

Only a few counts were recorded for this clone. The V gene is TRBV6-1, the J gene TRBJ1-2, with D possibly TRBD1 on 5 matching bases. This CDR3 has 15 residues. V gave up 0 bases and J gave up 3 bases, with 11 bases separating them. The germline V gene encodes CDR1 MNHNS and CDR2 SASEGT. The CDR3 spells CASSEARGADYGYTF. The CDR3 region has the DNA TGTGCCAGCAGTGAAGCGCGAGGGGCAGACTATGGCTACACCTTC.

This clone was seen a handful of times. V gene TRBV6-2 or TRBV6-3 combines with J gene TRBJ2-1; tentatively, D is TRBD2 (6 bases). Trimming removed 6 bases from V and 5 bases from J, with 20 bases in between. The CDR3 has 16 residues. Germline CDR1 MNHEY, CDR2 SVGEGT. This chain's CDR3 is CASSEGIAAPNNEQFF. Written as DNA, the CDR3 is TGTGCCAGCAGCGAAGGAATAGCGGCACCGAACAATGAGCAGTTCTTC.

This chain joins TRBV18 and TRBJ2-7, with D maybe TRBD1 (6 bases). The CDR3 totals 14 residues. Per the germline V gene, CDR1 is KGHSH and CDR2 is LQKENI. The V gene lost 0 bases and the J gene lost 5 bases, with 11 bases spanning the gap. This chain's CDR3 is CASSPPQGNNEQYF. The CDR3 DNA is TGTGCCAGCTCACCACCCCAGGGGAACAACGAGCAGTACTTC.

The chain joins TRBV6-4 to TRBJ1-1; 9 bases are shared with TRBD1. This CDR3 region has 15 residues. Trimming cost V 8 bases and J 1 base; bases outside gene matches: 8. The germline gives CDR1 MRHNA, CDR2 SNTAGT. DNA for the CDR3: TGTGCCAGCCGACGGGACAGGGCGGGGAACACTGAAGCTTTCTTT. This codes for CASRRDRAGNTEAFF.

CDR3: CASSLWGTDEAFF. CDR3 DNA sequence: TGCGCCAGCAGCTTGTGGGGGACGGATGAAGCTTTCTTT. V and J are TRBV5-1 and TRBJ1-1; perhaps TRBD1 as D (5 bases). CDR3 length: 13 amino acids. Germline-derived CDR1 and CDR2 are SGHRS and YFSETQ. V gave up 1 base and J gave up 7 bases, with 11 bases separating them.